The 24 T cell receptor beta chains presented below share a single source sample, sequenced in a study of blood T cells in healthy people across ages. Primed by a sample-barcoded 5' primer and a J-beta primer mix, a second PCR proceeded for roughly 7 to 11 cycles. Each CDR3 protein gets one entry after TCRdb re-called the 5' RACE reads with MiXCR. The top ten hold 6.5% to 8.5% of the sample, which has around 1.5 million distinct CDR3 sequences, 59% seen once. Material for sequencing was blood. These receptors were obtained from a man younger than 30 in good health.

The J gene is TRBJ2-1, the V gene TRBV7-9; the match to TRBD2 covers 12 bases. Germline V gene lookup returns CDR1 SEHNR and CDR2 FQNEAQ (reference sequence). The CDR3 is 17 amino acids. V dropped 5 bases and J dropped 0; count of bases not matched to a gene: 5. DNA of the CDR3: TGTGCCAGCAGCCCACCGGGACTAGCGGGCTCCTACAATGAGCAGTTCTTC. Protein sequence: CASSPPGLAGSYNEQFF. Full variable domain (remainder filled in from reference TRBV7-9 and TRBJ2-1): DTGVSQNPRHKITKRGQNVTFRCDPISEHNRLYWYRQTLGQGPEFLTYFQNEAQLEKSRLLSDRFSAERPKGSFSTLEIQRTEQGDSAMYLCASSPPGLAGSYNEQFFGPGTRLTVL.

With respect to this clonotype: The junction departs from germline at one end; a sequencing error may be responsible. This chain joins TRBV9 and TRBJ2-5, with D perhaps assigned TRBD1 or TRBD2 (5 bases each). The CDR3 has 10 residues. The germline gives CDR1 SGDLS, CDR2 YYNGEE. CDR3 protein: CAASPGTQHF. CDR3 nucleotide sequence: TGTGCCGCCTCCCCAGGGACCCAGCACTTC.

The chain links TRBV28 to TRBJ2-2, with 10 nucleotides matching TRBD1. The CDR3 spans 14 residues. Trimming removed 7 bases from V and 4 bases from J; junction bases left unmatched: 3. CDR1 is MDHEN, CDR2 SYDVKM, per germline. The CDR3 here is CASTGQGFTGELFF. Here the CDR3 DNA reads TGTGCCAGCACGGGACAGGGGTTCACCGGGGAGCTGTTTTTT.

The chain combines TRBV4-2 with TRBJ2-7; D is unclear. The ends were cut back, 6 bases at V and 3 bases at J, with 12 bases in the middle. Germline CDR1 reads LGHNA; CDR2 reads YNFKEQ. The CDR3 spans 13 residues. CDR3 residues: CASRPESSYEQYF. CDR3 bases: TGTGCCAGCAGGCCAGAGAGCAGCTACGAGCAGTACTTC.

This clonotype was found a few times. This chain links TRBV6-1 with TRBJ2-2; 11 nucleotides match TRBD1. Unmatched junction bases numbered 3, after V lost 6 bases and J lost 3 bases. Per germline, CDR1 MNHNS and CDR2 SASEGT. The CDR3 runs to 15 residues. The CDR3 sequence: CASRDRGRDTGELFF. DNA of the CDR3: TGTGCCAGCAGGGACAGGGGGCGCGACACCGGGGAGCTGTTTTTT.

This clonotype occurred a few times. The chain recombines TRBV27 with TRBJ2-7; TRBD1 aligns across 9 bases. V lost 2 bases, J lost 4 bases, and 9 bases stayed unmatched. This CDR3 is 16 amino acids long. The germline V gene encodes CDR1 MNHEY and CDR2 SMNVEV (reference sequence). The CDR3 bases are TGTGCCAGCAGTTTAACCATCTCACAGGGGGCTTACGAGCAGTACTTC. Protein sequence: CASSLTISQGAYEQYF.

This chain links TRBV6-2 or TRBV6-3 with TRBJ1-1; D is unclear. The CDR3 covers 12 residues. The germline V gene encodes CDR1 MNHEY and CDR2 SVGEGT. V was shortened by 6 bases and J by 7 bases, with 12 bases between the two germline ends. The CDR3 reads CASSLSRFEAFF. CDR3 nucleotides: TGTGCCAGCAGCCTATCTCGGTTTGAAGCTTTCTTT.

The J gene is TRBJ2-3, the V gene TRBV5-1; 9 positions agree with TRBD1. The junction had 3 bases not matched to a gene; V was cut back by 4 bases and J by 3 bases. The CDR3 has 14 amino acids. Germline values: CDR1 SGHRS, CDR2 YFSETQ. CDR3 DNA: TGCGCCAGCAGCATAGGACAGGGGACAGATACGCAGTATTTT. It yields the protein CASSIGQGTDTQYF.

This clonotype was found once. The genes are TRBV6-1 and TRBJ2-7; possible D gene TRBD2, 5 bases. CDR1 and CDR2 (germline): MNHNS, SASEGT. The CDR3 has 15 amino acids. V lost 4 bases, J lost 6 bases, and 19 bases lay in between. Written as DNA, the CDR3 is TGTGCCAGCAGTGTCGCTCCCCGAGGGCGCGTCGAGCAGTACTTC. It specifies CASSVAPRGRVEQYF.

This CDR3 is CASSHAGTAYGYTF. DNA of the CDR3: TGCGCCAGCAGCCATGCCGGGACGGCCTATGGCTACACCTTC. The chain employs TRBV4-1 and TRBJ1-2; D perhaps matches TRBD1 (5 bases). Germline V gives CDR1 MGHRA, CDR2 YSYEKL. This CDR3 is 14 amino acids long. V shed 3 bases and J shed 4 bases, with 12 bases lying between them.

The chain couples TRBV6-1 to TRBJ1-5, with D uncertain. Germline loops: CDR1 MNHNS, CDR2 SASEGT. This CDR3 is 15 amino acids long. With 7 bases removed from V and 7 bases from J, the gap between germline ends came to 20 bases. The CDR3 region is CASTPVTPVAQPQHF. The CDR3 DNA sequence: TGTGCCAGCACCCCTGTGACTCCCGTAGCGCAGCCCCAGCATTTT.

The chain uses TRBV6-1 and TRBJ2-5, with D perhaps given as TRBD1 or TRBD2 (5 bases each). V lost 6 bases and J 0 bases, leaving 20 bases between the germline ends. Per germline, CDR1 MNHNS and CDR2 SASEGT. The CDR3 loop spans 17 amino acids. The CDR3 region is CASREPGRLNDQETQYF. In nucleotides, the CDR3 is TGTGCCAGCAGGGAGCCGGGACGACTCAACGACCAAGAGACCCAGTACTTC.

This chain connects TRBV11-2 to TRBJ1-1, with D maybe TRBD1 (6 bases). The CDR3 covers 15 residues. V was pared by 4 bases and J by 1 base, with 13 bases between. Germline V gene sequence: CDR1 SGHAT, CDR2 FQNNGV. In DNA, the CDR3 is TGTGCCAGCAGCTCGAACCCACAGGGGAACACTGAAGCTTTCTTT. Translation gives CASSSNPQGNTEAFF.

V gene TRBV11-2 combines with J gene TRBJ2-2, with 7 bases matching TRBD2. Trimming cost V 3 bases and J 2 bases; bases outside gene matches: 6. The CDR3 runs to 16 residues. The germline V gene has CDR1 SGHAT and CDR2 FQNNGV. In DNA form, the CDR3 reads TGTGCCAGCAGCTTTTGGGAGGGGTCCAACACCGGGGAGCTGTTTTTT. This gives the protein CASSFWEGSNTGELFF. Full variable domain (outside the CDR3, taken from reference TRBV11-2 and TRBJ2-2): EAGVAQSPRYKIIEKRQSVAFWCNPISGHATLYWYQQILGQGPKLLIQFQNNGVVDDSQLPKDRFSAERLKGVDSTLKIQPAKLEDSAVYLCASSFWEGSNTGELFFGEGSRLTVL.

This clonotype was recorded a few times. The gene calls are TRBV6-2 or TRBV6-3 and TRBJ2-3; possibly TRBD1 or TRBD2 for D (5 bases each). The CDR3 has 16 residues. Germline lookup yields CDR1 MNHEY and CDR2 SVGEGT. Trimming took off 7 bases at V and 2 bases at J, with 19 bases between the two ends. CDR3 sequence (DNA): TGTGCCAGCATCTCATATCGGGGCAGGAACACAGATACGCAGTATTTT. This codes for CASISYRGRNTDTQYF.

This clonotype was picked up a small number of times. The CDR3 DNA reads as TGCGCCAGCAGCCAAGAGACCGGCGGGGTCCTTCGAACCCTCCACTTT. It codes for CASSQETGGVLRTLHF. The V gene is TRBV4-3, the J gene TRBJ1-6; D remains ambiguous. The CDR3 has 16 amino acids. CDR1 and CDR2 from the germline V gene are LGHNA and YSLEER. V lost 0 bases to trimming and J lost 14 bases, with 20 bases between them.

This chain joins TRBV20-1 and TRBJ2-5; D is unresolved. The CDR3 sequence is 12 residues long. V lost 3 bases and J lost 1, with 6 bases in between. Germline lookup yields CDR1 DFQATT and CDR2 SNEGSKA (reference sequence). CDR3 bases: TGCAGTGCTAGGAAGTCCCAAGAGACCCAGTACTTC. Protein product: CSARKSQETQYF.

The CDR3, as DNA: TGTGCCAGCAGCCAAGGGGAGACTAGCATCGATGAGCAGTTCTTC. Encoded protein: CASSQGETSIDEQFF. This chain connects TRBV3-1 to TRBJ2-1; 7 bases align to TRBD2. The V and J ends lost 1 base and 8 bases, in that order; junction bases with no gene match: 8. CDR3 length equals 15 residues. Germline lookup yields CDR1 LGHDT and CDR2 YNNKEL (reference sequence).

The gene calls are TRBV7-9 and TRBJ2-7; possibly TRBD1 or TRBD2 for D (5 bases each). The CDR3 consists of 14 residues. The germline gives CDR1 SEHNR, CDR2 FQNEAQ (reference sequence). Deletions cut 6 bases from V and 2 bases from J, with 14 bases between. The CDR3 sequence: CASRNGTVAYEQYF. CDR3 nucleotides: TGTGCCAGCAGAAATGGGACGGTCGCCTACGAGCAGTACTTC. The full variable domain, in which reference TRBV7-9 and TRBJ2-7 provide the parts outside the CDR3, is DTGVSQNPRHKITKRGQNVTFRCDPISEHNRLYWYRQTLGQGPEFLTYFQNEAQLEKSRLLSDRFSAERPKGSFSTLEIQRTEQGDSAMYLCASRNGTVAYEQYFGPGTRLTVT.

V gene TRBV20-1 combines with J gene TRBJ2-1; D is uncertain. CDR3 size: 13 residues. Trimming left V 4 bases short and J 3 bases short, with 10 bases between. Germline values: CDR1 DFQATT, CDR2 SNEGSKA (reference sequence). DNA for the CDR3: TGCAGTGCTAAAGACCCGAACTACAATGAGCAGTTCTTC. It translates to CSAKDPNYNEQFF.

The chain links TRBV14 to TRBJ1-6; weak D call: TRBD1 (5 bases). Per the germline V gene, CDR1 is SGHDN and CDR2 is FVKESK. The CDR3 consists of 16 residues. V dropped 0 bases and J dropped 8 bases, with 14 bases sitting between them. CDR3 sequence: CASSQDLGAVDSPLHF. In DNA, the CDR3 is TGTGCCAGCAGCCAAGATCTCGGGGCCGTCGATTCACCCCTCCACTTT.

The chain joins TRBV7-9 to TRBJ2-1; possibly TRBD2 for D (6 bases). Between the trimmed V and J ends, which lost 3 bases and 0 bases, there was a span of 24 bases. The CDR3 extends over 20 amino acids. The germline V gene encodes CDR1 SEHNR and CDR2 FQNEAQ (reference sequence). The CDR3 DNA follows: TGTGCCAGCAGCTTGAGGACCGGGGCCCGGGACGGGGGCTCCTACAATGAGCAGTTCTTC. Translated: CASSLRTGARDGGSYNEQFF.

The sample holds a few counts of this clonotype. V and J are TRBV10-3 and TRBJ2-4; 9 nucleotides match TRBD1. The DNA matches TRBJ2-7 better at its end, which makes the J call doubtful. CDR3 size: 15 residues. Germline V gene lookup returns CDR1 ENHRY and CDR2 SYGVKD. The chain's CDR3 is CAISGRDRVGNEQYF. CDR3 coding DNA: TGTGCCATCAGTGGCCGGGACAGGGTCGGGAACGAGCAGTACTTC.

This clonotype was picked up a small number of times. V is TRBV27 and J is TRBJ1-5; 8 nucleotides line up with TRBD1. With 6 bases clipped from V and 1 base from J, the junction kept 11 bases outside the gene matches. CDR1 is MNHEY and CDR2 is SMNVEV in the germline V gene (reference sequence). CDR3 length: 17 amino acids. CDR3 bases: TGTGCCAGCAGCCCATGGGGCGGACAGGGCAGCAATCAGCCCCAGCATTTT. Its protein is CASSPWGGQGSNQPQHF.